The next 2 T cell receptor beta chains were all read from a single sample in a study of blood T cell repertoires in COVID-19. Profiled with immunoSEQ multiplex PCR; TCRdb holds only in-frame clones, not every one. The sample consists of about 240,000 clones, about nine tenths of them appearing once. The specimen was peripheral blood. The receptors come from a man aged 60 to 69 with acute or convalescent COVID-19.

This clone has a single count. This chain joins TRBV5-1 and TRBJ1-6; D is unresolved. The CDR3 runs 16 residues. Germline assignment: CDR1 SGHRS and CDR2 YFSETQ. Trimming left V 3 bases short and J 6 bases short, with 16 bases between. CDR3 protein: CASSSPSGGSNSPLHF. The CDR3 nucleotides are TGCGCCAGCAGCTCCCCCTCGGGAGGCTCTAATTCACCCCTCCACTTT.

This chain links TRBV28 with TRBJ2-5; no definite D call. The CDR3 extends over 15 amino acids. V was trimmed by 2 bases and J by 9 bases, leaving 19 bases between them. CDR1 and CDR2 from the germline V gene are MDHEN and SYDVKM. The CDR3 loop is CASSLPEGSRSAQYF. Written as DNA, the CDR3 is TGTGCCAGCAGTTTACCCGAAGGTTCACGGAGCGCCCAGTACTTC.